This TCR beta chain is drawn from a study of T cells in lung cancer brain metastases. Looking at the study overall: Most of the 20 patients had a tobacco use history.

Germline V CDR1 and CDR2: SNHLY, FYNNEI. V shed 7 bases and J shed 1 base, with 12 bases lying between them. CDR3 length: 14 amino acids. Generated by immunoSEQ multiplex PCR, the TCRdb table keeps only in-frame clones and is missing some. The sample has roughly 2,700 clones, approximately 90% seen once. The sequence was obtained from a woman aged 45 to 65 with non-small cell lung cancer. Sequenced material: tumor tissue from the primary lung tumor. This rearrangement joins TRBV2 to TRBJ2-3; D unclear. The CDR3 nucleotides read TGTGCCAGCAACACAAGGGCCCGCACAGATACGCAGTATTTT. It specifies CASNTRARTDTQYF. Filled out from reference TRBV2 and TRBJ2-3, the complete variable domain reads EPEVTQTPSHQVTQMGQEVILRCVPISNHLYFYWYRQILGQKVEFLVSFYNNEISEKSEIFDDQFSVERPDGSNFTLKIRSTKLEDSAMYFCASNTRARTDTQYFGPGTRLTVL.